The 11 T cell receptor beta chains in this list originate from one sample, sequenced in a study of radiotherapy plus CTLA-4 blockade in lung cancer. Assay used: immunoSEQ multiplex PCR; TCRdb lists only in-frame clones, some missing. The repertoire consists of under 95,000 clones, with under 85% occurring once and the leading ten covering 0.79%. This material consisted of peripheral blood, taken from a patient treated with radiotherapy plus ipilimumab. These receptors were taken from a human donor with non-small cell lung cancer who had stable disease on radiotherapy plus ipilimumab.

The genes are TRBV6-1 and TRBJ2-7, with TRBD2 identical over 9 bases. With V trimmed by 6 bases and J by 5 bases, 8 bases remained unmatched. Germline V gives CDR1 MNHNS, CDR2 SASEGT. The CDR3 runs to 14 residues. The CDR3 is CASRPAGGRDEQYF. In DNA form, the CDR3 reads TGTGCCAGCAGGCCCGCGGGAGGGCGCGACGAGCAGTACTTC.

V is TRBV7-9 and J is TRBJ1-2; a weak D match, TRBD1 (5 bases). The V gene's germline CDR1 is SEHNR and CDR2 FQNEAQ (reference sequence). The CDR3 totals 15 residues. Trimming shortened V by 1 base and J by 7 bases, and 16 bases separated the two germline ends. In nucleotides, the CDR3 is TGTGCCAGCAGCTTAGAGGAGGGGCTGGGCGCTGGCTACACCTTC. The encoded protein is CASSLEEGLGAGYTF. Based on the CDR3 plus reference TRBV7-9 and TRBJ1-2, the full variable domain is DTGVSQNPRHKITKRGQNVTFRCDPISEHNRLYWYRQTLGQGPEFLTYFQNEAQLEKSRLLSDRFSAERPKGSFSTLEIQRTEQGDSAMYLCASSLEEGLGAGYTFGSGTRLTVV.

The chain is built from TRBV6-5 and TRBJ2-7; 8 bases are shared with TRBD2. V trimming: 8 bases; J trimming: 2 bases; junction bases outside the gene matches: 11. This CDR3 has 15 residues. Germline CDR1 reads MNHEY; CDR2 reads SVGAGI. The CDR3 DNA sequence: TGTGCCAGCGGGAAATCGGGAGGGCTCACCTACGAGCAGTACTTC. As protein: CASGKSGGLTYEQYF.

The chain links TRBV5-4 to TRBJ2-7; TRBD2 matches 7 bases. The CDR3 is 14 amino acids. CDR1 SGHNT and CDR2 YYREEE come from the germline V gene (reference sequence). The V segment lost 3 bases and the J segment 2 bases; nucleotides outside the gene matches: 5. The CDR3 reads CASSYNSGPYEQYF. The CDR3 DNA is TGTGCCAGCAGCTATAATAGCGGGCCCTACGAGCAGTACTTC.

This rearrangement joins TRBV5-5 to TRBJ2-2; TRBD2 matches at 9 bases. V shed 4 bases and J 3 bases; nucleotides not matched to a gene: 13. CDR3 length: 18 residues. Germline CDR1 is SGHKS and CDR2 is YYEKEE (reference sequence). This CDR3 reads CASSLHSITSGYTGELFF. Here the CDR3 DNA reads TGTGCCAGCAGCCTACACTCAATAACTAGCGGGTACACCGGGGAGCTGTTTTTT.

The V gene is TRBV4-1, the J gene TRBJ2-7; D remains ambiguous. In germline, CDR1 is MGHRA, CDR2 YSYEKL. V was trimmed by 0 bases and J by 3 bases, leaving 15 bases between them. The CDR3 consists of 16 residues. As DNA, the CDR3 is TGCGCCAGCAGCCAAGAAAGTGGTAGCCCGAACTACGAGCAGTACTTC. Its protein is CASSQESGSPNYEQYF.

The chain uses TRBV18 and TRBJ2-1; TRBD2 agrees at 9 bases. Germline V lookup: CDR1 KGHSH, CDR2 LQKENI. V shed 0 bases, J shed 6 bases, and the junction held 6 bases outside the gene matches. The CDR3 runs 16 residues. The chain's CDR3 is CASSPPGTSGPNEQFF. The CDR3 region has the DNA TGTGCCAGCTCACCACCGGGTACTAGCGGGCCCAATGAGCAGTTCTTC. Full variable domain (rest looked up from reference TRBV18 and TRBJ2-1): NAGVMQNPRHLVRRRGQEARLRCSPMKGHSHVYWYRQLPEEGLKFMVYLQKENIIDESGMPKERFSAEFPKEGPSILRIQQVVRGDSAAYFCASSPPGTSGPNEQFFGPGTRLTVL.

The chain uses TRBV9 and TRBJ1-1, with no clear D. This CDR3 has 15 amino acids. The germline V gene encodes CDR1 SGDLS and CDR2 YYNGEE. V was pared by 0 bases and J by 0 bases, with 9 bases between. The DNA of the CDR3 is TGTGCCAGCAGCGTAGCTAGTACTGTGAACACTGAAGCTTTCTTT. This encodes CASSVASTVNTEAFF.

V and J are TRBV7-8 and TRBJ1-6; D gene ambiguous. The germline gives CDR1 SGHVS, CDR2 FQNEAQ. This CDR3 is 15 amino acids long. Trimming stripped 1 base from V and 7 bases from J, with 11 bases between. CDR3 sequence (DNA): TGTGCCAGCAGCTTAGTGGGTGAAGGGAATTCACCCCTCCACTTT. Residues: CASSLVGEGNSPLHF.

The chain uses TRBV2 and TRBJ1-2, with a possible D match to TRBD1 (6 bases). V lost 1 base and J lost 8, with 14 bases in between. CDR1 and CDR2 from the germline V gene are SNHLY and FYNNEI. This CDR3 has 14 residues. Written as DNA, the CDR3 is TGTGCCAGCAGTGAAGTTTTGGGGGCGCGAGGCTACACCTTC. Translating it yields CASSEVLGARGYTF.

V is TRBV18 and J is TRBJ1-2, with TRBD1 matching 9 bases. Losses at the gene ends were 6 bases for V and 8 bases for J; bases not matched to a gene: 16. The CDR3 has 16 residues. Looked up from germline, CDR1 is KGHSH and CDR2 is LQKENI. The CDR3 protein is CASSSGTGRNSLGYTF. The DNA of the CDR3 is TGTGCCAGCTCCTCGGGGACAGGGCGGAACTCGTTGGGCTACACCTTC.